The rows below give T cell receptor beta chains drawn from one sample of a study of blood T cells in healthy people across ages. TCRdb reanalysed the 5' RACE reads using MiXCR and keeps one entry per CDR3 protein. The sample yields about 1.8 million distinct CDR3 sequences, less than 50% seen once. The sample consisted of blood. These receptors all stem from a woman aged 40 to 49 in good health. The CDR3 runs from the conserved cysteine through the conserved F or W. D genes are given only for firm matches. Size is omitted from some rows. Given values are once, few, many or a class for expanded clones.

.,.,TRBJ2-7,TRBV18,TGTGCCAGCTCACCAGAGGCCCAGGGCTACGAGCAGTACTTC,CASSPEAQGYEQYF
.,few,TRBJ1-1,TRBV6-6,TGTGCCAGCTTTATGTCTGAAGCTTTCTTT,CASFMSEAFF
.,few,TRBJ2-5,TRBV10-3,TGTGCCGTAGGAACCACAGGGGGGGGCGAGACCCAGTACTTC,CAVGTTGGGETQYF
.,few,TRBJ1-4,TRBV29-1,TGCAGCGTTGAAGAGGCAGGGACTGAAAAACTGTTTTTT,CSVEEAGTEKLFF
TRBD2,.,TRBJ2-5,TRBV28,TGTGCCAGCAGTTTGGGCGGGGGGGCTCAGAATGAGCAGTACTTC,CASSLGGGAQNEQYF
.,many,TRBJ2-7,TRBV7-2,TGTGCCAGCAGCTCACAGACAGCGTCCTACGAGCAGTACTTC,CASSSQTASYEQYF
TRBD1,.,TRBJ1-2,TRBV12-3/TRBV12-4,TGTGCCAGCAGGGGACTCGGAGGGGGCGGTGGCTACACCTTC,CASRGLGGGGGYTF
.,few,TRBJ2-1,TRBV7-2,TGTGCCAGCAGCGCTGCGGGACTACAAGGGGGTGAGCAGTTCTTC,CASSAAGLQGGEQFF
.,.,TRBJ1-6,TRBV6-5,TGTGCCAGCAGTTACGGAAGGGGAGCCTATAATTCACCCCTCCACTTT,CASSYGRGAYNSPLHF
TRBD1,.,TRBJ2-1,TRBV7-3,TGTGCCAGCAGCTTAACTGGGACAGGGACCTACAATGAGCAGTTCTTC,CASSLTGTGTYNEQFF